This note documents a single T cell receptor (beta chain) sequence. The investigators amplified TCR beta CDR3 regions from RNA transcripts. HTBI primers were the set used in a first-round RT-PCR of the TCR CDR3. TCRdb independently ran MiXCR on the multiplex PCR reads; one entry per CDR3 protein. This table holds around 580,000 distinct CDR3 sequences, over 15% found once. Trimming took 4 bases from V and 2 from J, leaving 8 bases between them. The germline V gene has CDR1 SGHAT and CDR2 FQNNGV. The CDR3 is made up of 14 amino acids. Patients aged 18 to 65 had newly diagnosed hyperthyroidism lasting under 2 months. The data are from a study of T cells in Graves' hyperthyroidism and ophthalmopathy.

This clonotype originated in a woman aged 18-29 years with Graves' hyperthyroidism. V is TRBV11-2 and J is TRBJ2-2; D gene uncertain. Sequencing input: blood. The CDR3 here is CASSSNHNTGELFF. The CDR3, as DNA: TGTGCCAGCAGCTCCAACCATAACACCGGGGAGCTGTTTTTT.